This is a list of T cell receptor beta chains from one sample in a study of T cells in Graves' hyperthyroidism and ophthalmopathy. TCRdb reanalysed the multiplex PCR reads using MiXCR and keeps one entry per CDR3 protein. The top ten hold less than 65% of the sample, which has 300,000 to 400,000 distinct CDR3 sequences, 20% to 25% seen once. The sequencing input was blood. Receptors were obtained from a woman aged 50 to 65 with Graves' hyperthyroidism. The conserved cysteine and the conserved F or W are not part of the CDR3 here.

v_call,j_call,cdr3_aa
TRBV30,TRBJ2-3,AWSRDRRDTQY
TRBV2,TRBJ2-2,ASSRTGGPGELF
TRBV2,TRBJ2-5,ASRFRALKY
TRBV12-5,TRBJ2-5,ASALPSQETQY
TRBV6-1,TRBJ1-2,ASSEWAGQNYGYT
TRBV15,TRBJ2-7,ATSSYRETSGRAHEQY
TRBV27,TRBJ2-1,ASSSYPSGNEQF
TRBV10-3,TRBJ2-2,AIRGAGGNTGELF
TRBV5-6,TRBJ1-5,ASSQADQPQH
TRBV6-2/TRBV6-3,TRBJ1-6,ASMQGTISYNSPLH
TRBV5-1,TRBJ2-4,ASSPSEVAKNIQY
TRBV28,TRBJ1-2,ASSLRARNYGYT
TRBV7-3,TRBJ2-7,ASSGRAEGEQY
TRBV19,TRBJ2-7,ASSIDLAREYEQY
TRBV2,TRBJ2-6,ASSDEVVLSGANVLT
TRBV20-1,TRBJ2-7,SAGSDYEQY
TRBV11-2,TRBJ2-7,ASSLGGSRLYEQY
TRBV6-1,TRBJ1-5,ASRPGTGWSNQPQH
TRBV6-2/TRBV6-3,TRBJ1-3,ASSPSGSTSGNTIY
TRBV30,TRBJ2-5,AWGFQETQY
TRBV3-1,TRBJ1-4,ASSMEEEKLF
TRBV20-1,TRBJ2-7,SADATGGEQY
TRBV27,TRBJ1-1,ASRTRVNTEAF
TRBV2,TRBJ2-7,ASRKLLAESYEQY
TRBV7-9,TRBJ2-3,ASSLHGQGSTDTQY
TRBV11-3,TRBJ2-1,ASSVRGNEQF
TRBV20-1,TRBJ2-7,SATGPGLIYEQY